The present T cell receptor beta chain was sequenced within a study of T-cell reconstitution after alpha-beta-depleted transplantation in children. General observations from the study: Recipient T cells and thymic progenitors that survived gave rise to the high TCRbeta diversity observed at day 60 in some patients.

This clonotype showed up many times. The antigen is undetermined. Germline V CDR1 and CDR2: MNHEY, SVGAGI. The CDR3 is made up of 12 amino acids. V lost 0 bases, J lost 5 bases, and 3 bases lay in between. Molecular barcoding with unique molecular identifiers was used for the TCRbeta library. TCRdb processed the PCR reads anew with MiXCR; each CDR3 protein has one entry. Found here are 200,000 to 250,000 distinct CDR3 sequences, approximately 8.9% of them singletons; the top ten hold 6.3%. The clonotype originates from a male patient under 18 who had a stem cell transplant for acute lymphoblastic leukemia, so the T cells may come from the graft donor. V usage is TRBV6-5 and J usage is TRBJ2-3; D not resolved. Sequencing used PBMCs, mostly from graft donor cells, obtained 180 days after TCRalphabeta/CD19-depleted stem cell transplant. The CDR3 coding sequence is TGTGCCAGCAGTTACTCGCGAGATACGCAGTATTTT. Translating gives CASSYSRDTQYF.